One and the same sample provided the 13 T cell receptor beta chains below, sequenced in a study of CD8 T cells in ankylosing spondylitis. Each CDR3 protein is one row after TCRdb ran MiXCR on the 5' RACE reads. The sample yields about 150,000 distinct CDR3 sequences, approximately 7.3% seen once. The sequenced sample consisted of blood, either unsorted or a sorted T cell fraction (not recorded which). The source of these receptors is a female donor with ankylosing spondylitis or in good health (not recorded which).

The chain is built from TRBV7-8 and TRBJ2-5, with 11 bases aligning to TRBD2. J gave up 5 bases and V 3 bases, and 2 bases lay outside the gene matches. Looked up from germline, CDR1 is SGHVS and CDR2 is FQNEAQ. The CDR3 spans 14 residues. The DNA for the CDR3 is TGTGCCAGCAGCTTTACTAGCGGGGGTGAGACCCAGTACTTC. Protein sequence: CASSFTSGGETQYF.

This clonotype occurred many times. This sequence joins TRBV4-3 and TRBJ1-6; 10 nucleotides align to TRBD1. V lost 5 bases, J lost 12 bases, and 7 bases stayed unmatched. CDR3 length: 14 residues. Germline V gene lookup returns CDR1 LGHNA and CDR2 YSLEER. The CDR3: CASSSRQGAEPLHF. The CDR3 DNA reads TGCGCCAGCAGCTCAAGACAGGGGGCCGAACCCCTCCACTTT.

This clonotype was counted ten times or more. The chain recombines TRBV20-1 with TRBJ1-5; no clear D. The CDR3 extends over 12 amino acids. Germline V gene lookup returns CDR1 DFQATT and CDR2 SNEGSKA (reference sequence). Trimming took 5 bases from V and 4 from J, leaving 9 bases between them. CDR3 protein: CSAQAGNQPQHF. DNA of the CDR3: TGCAGTGCTCAAGCCGGAAATCAGCCCCAGCATTTT.

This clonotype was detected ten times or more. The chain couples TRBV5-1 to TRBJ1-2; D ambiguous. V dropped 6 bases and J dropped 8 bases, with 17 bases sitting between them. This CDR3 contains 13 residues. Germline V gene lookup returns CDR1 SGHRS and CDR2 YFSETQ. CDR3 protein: CASTEGDGNGYTF. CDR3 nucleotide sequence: TGCGCCAGCACCGAGGGCGACGGTAACGGCTACACCTTC.

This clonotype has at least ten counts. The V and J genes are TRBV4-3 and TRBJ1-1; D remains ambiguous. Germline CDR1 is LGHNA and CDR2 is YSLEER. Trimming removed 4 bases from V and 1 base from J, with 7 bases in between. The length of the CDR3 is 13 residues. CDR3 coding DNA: TGCGCCAGCAGCCGCTGGAGGAACACTGAAGCTTTCTTT. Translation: CASSRWRNTEAFF.

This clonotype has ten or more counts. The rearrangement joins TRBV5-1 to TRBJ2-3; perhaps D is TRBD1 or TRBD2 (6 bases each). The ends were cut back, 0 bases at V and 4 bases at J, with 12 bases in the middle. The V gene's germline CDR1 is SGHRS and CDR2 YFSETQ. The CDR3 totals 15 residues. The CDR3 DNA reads TGCGCCAGCAGCTTGGCCCCGGGGGCGGCAGATACGCAGTATTTT. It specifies CASSLAPGAADTQYF.

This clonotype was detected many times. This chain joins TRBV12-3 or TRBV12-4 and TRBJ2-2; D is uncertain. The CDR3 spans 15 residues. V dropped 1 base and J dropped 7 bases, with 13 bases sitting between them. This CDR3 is CASSLDFGGGGELFF. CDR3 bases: TGTGCCAGCAGTTTAGATTTCGGTGGCGGCGGGGAGCTGTTTTTT.

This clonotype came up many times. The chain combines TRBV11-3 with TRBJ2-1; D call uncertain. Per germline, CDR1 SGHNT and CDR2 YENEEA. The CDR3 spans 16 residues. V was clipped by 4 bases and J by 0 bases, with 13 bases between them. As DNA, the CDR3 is TGTGCCAGCAGCTCCCCCCGGAGAAGCTCCTACAATGAGCAGTTCTTC. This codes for CASSSPRRSSYNEQFF.

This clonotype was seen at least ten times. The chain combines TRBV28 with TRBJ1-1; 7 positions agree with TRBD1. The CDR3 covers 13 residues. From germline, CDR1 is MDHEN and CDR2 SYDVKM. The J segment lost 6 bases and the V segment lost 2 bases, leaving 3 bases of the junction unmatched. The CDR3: CASSLTGVAEAFF. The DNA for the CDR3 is TGTGCCAGCAGTTTAACAGGGGTAGCTGAAGCTTTCTTT. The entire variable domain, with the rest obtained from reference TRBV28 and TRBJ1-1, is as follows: DVKVTQSSRYLVKRTGEKVFLECVQDMDHENMFWYRQDPGLGLRLIYFSYDVKMKEKGDIPEGYSVSREKKERFSLILESASTNQTSMYLCASSLTGVAEAFFGQGTRLTVV.

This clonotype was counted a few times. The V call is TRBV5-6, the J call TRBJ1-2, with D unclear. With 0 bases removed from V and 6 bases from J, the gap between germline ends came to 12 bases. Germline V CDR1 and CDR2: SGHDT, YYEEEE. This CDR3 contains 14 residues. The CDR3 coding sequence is TGTGCCAGCAGCTTGGACAGTTATCGGGATGGCTACACCTTC. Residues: CASSLDSYRDGYTF.

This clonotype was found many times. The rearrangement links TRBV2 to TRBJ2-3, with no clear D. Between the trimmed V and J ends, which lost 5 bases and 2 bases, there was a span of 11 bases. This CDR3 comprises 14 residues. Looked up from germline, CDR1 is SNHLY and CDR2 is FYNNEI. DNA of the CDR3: TGTGCCAGCAGTCCGTACAAGCACACAGATACGCAGTATTTT. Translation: CASSPYKHTDTQYF.

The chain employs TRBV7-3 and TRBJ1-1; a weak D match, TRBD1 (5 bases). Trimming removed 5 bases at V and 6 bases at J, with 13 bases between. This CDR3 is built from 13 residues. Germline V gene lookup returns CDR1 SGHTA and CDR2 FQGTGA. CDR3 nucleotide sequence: TGTGCCAGCAGCGTAAACGGGGCTCCTGAAGCTTTCTTT. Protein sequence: CASSVNGAPEAFF. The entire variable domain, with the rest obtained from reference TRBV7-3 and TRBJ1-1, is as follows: GAGVSQTPSNKVTEKGKYVELRCDPISGHTALYWYRQSLGQGPEFLIYFQGTGAADDSGLPNDRFFAVRPEGSVSTLKIQRTERGDSAVYLCASSVNGAPEAFFGQGTRLTVV.

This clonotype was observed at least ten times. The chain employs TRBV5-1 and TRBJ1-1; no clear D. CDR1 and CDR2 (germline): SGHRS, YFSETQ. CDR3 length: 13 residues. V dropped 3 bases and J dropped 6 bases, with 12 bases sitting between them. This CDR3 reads CASSSPTRAEAFF. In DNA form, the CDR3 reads TGCGCCAGCAGCTCACCGACGCGGGCTGAAGCTTTCTTT. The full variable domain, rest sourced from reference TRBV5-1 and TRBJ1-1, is KAGVTQTPRYLIKTRGQQVTLSCSPISGHRSVSWYQQTPGQGLQFLFEYFSETQRNKGNFPGRFSGRQFSNSRSEMNVSTLELGDSALYLCASSSPTRAEAFFGQGTRLTVV.